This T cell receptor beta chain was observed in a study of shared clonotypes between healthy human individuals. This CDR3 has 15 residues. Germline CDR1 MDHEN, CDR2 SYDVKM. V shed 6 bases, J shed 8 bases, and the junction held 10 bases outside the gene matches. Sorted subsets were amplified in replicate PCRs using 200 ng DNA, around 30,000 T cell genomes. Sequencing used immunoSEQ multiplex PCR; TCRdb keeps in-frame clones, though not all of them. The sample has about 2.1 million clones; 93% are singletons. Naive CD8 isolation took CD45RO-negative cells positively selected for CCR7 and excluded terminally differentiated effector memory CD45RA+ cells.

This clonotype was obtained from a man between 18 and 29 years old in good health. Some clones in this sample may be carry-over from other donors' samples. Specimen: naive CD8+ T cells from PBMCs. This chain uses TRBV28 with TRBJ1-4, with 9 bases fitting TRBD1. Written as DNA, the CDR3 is TGTGCCAGCAGCCGGGACAGGGTTTCGGGGGAAAAACTGTTTTTT. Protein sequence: CASSRDRVSGEKLFF. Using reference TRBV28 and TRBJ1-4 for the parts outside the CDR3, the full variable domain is DVKVTQSSRYLVKRTGEKVFLECVQDMDHENMFWYRQDPGLGLRLIYFSYDVKMKEKGDIPEGYSVSREKKERFSLILESASTNQTSMYLCASSRDRVSGEKLFFGSGTQLSVL.